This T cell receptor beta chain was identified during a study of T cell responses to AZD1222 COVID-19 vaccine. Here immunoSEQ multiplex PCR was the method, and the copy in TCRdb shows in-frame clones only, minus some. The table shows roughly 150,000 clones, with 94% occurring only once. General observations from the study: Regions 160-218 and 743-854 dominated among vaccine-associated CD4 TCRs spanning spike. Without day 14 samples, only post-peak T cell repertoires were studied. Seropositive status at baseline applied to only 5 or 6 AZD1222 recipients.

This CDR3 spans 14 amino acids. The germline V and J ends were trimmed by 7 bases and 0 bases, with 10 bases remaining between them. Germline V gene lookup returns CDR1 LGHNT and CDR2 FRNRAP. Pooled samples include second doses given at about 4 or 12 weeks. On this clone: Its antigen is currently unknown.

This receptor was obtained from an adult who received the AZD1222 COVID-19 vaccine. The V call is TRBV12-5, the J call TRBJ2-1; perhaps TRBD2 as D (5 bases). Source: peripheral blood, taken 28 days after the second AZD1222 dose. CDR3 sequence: CASVLGSSYNEQFF. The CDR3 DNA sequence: TGTGCTAGTGTTTTAGGGAGCTCCTACAATGAGCAGTTCTTC. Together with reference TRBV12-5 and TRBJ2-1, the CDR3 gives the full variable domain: DARVTQTPRHKVTEMGQEVTMRCQPILGHNTVFWYRQTMMQGLELLAYFRNRAPLDDSGMPKDRFSAEMPDATLATLKIQPSEPRDSAVYFCASVLGSSYNEQFFGPGTRLTVL.